The rows below give T cell receptor beta chains drawn from one sample of a study of shared clonotypes between healthy human individuals. Sequencing used immunoSEQ multiplex PCR; TCRdb keeps in-frame clones, though not all of them. Of about 1.1 million clones listed, about 72% are singletons. Sequenced material: memory CD4+ T cells from PBMCs. The receptors derive from a man aged 18 to 30 in good health. Some clones in this sample may be carry-over from other donors' samples. Each CDR3 is given without its conserved first and last residue. Fields, in order: J gene, V gene, CDR3 protein.

TRBJ2-1	TRBV28	ASIQSGLNNEQF
TRBJ1-3	TRBV27	ASSVLGSGNTIY
TRBJ2-1	TRBV5-1	ASSLSGASSYNEQF
TRBJ1-5	TRBV15	ATSRDRGSQGNQPQH
TRBJ2-1	TRBV7-3	ASSLSRQF
TRBJ2-2	TRBV5-4	ASSLPSERFTGELF
TRBJ1-1	TRBV7-9	ASSWTQGTEAF
TRBJ2-7	TRBV7-2	ASSPLPGPSGYEQY
TRBJ2-7	TRBV5-1	ASSLQGSLNYEQY
TRBJ2-3	TRBV5-4	ASSLTGTRTDTQY
TRBJ2-7	TRBV7-3	ASSLTATTLVEQY
TRBJ2-3	TRBV5-8	ASSFRLSTDTQY
TRBJ1-2	TRBV4-1	ASSQDVGVSYGYT
TRBJ1-4	TRBV5-4	ASSWKSGATNEKLF
TRBJ2-3	TRBV6-5	ASISSWGTQY